These 12 T cell receptor beta chains came from one sample sequenced in a study of cytomegalovirus exposure and HLA in healthy donors (dated by TCRdb to between 2016 and 2019). Libraries were constructed by the immunoSEQ multiplex PCR assay. The multiplex PCR relied on a mix of 60 forward primers for TCR Vbeta segments and 13 reverse primers for TCR Jbeta segments. As stored in TCRdb, this immuneACCESS dataset retains in-frame rearrangements with V and J assigned. A fraction of the clones does not appear; measured against another copy, unresolved V genes explain less than half of the discrepancy, and the remainder lacks a known reason. In all, the sample holds roughly 100,000 clones, and about 12% of those were seen once. The ten largest make up 15% to 20% of the sample. Sequencing used PBMCs. These receptors came from a man aged 35-49 years in good health and CMV-seropositive.

The chain couples TRBV7-9 to TRBJ2-7; 7 bases align to TRBD1. V lost 4 bases and J lost 0; bases outside the gene matches: 6. CDR1 is SEHNR and CDR2 is FQNEAQ in the germline V gene (reference sequence). The CDR3 is made up of 15 amino acids. CDR3 sequence: CASSSGTESSYEQYF. As DNA, the CDR3 is TGTGCCAGCAGCTCCGGGACAGAAAGCTCCTACGAGCAGTACTTC.

There are a few counts of this clone. The chain couples TRBV13 to TRBJ2-7, with TRBD2 identical over 7 bases. The V and J ends lost 0 bases and 5 bases, in that order; junction bases with no gene match: 10. The germline gives CDR1 PRHDT, CDR2 FYEKMQ (reference sequence). The CDR3 runs to 16 residues. CDR3 sequence reads: CASSLGVGGRLNEQYF. The CDR3 bases are TGTGCCAGCAGCTTAGGGGTGGGCGGGAGATTGAACGAGCAGTACTTC.

This clone was picked up a small number of times. CDR3 sequence reads: CASSADSVSEKLFF. As DNA, the CDR3 is TGTGCCAGCAGTGCGGACAGCGTAAGTGAAAAACTGTTTTTT. The chain uses TRBV6-1 and TRBJ1-4; TRBD1 is a possible D gene (6 bases). The CDR3 is 14 amino acids. Germline CDR1 is MNHNS and CDR2 is SASEGT. The V end lost 4 bases, the J end lost 7 bases, and 13 bases lay between the germline ends.

This clone was detected once. V and J are TRBV7-2 and TRBJ2-5, with unresolved D. The V gene's germline CDR1 is SGHTA and CDR2 FQGNSA. V was shortened by 2 bases and J by 5 bases, with 9 bases between the two germline ends. The length of the CDR3 is 13 residues. For the CDR3, the DNA is TGTGCCAGCAGCTTAACCCCGGGTGAGACCCAGTACTTC. Its protein is CASSLTPGETQYF. Variable domain in full (rest from reference TRBV7-2 and TRBJ2-5): GAGVSQSPSNKVTEKGKDVELRCDPISGHTALYWYRQSLGQGLEFLIYFQGNSAPDKSGLPSDRFSAERTGGSVSTLTIQRTQQEDSAVYLCASSLTPGETQYFGPGTRLLVL.

The chain couples TRBV6-6 to TRBJ2-1; TRBD1 is a possible D gene (7 bases). CDR1 and CDR2 from the germline V gene are MNHNY and SVGAGI (reference sequence). This CDR3 contains 14 residues. The V and J ends lost 6 bases and 8 bases respectively, with 17 bases between them. DNA for the CDR3: TGTGCCAGCAGCGCTAACAGGGGAGGCGATGAGCAGTTCTTC. Translating it yields CASSANRGGDEQFF.

This clone was detected a few times. The chain uses TRBV19 and TRBJ2-4, with D possibly matching TRBD2 (5 bases). V lost 1 base, J lost 12 bases, and 22 bases lay in between. Germline assignment: CDR1 LNHDA and CDR2 SQIVND (reference sequence). This CDR3 has 16 residues. In nucleotides, the CDR3 is TGTGCCAGTAGTATAGTATGGACTCCACTACTCCGGGATCAGTACTTC. It is translated as CASSIVWTPLLRDQYF.

The V call is TRBV19, the J call TRBJ1-2; D is undetermined. Trimming removed 1 base from V and 4 bases from J, with 13 bases in between. Looked up from germline, CDR1 is LNHDA and CDR2 is SQIVND (reference sequence). The CDR3 runs to 15 residues. The CDR3 DNA is TGTGCCAGTAGTATAGGGTGGGCAGCCCGCTATGGCTACACCTTC. It is translated as CASSIGWAARYGYTF.

The chain links TRBV7-9 to TRBJ2-7; D possibly corresponds to TRBD2 (5 bases). V was trimmed by 6 bases and J by 4 bases, leaving 25 bases between them. The CDR3 has 17 amino acids. Germline V gene lookup returns CDR1 SEHNR and CDR2 FQNEAQ (reference sequence). CDR3: CASSPPTPDSSLYEQYF. For the CDR3, the DNA is TGTGCCAGCAGTCCACCTACCCCGGACTCTAGCCTTTACGAGCAGTACTTC.

V and J are TRBV28 and TRBJ2-3, with D tentatively TRBD2 (5 bases). Germline lookup yields CDR1 MDHEN and CDR2 SYDVKM. CDR3 length equals 14 residues. V shed 6 bases and J shed 1 base, with 11 bases lying between them. The CDR3 DNA reads TGTGCCAGCAGCCGAGCGGACCGCACAGATACGCAGTATTTT. Translation gives CASSRADRTDTQYF.

This clone was observed a few times. The chain employs TRBV4-3 and TRBJ2-1; the D gene is possibly TRBD2 (6 bases). CDR1 LGHNA and CDR2 YSLEER come from the germline V gene. Deletions cut 7 bases from V and 9 bases from J, with 22 bases between. The length of the CDR3 is 15 residues. CDR3 protein: CASKGGGASGGEQFF. The CDR3 region has the DNA TGCGCCAGCAAAGGAGGCGGGGCCAGTGGGGGTGAGCAGTTCTTC.

There are a few counts of this clone. The J gene is TRBJ2-7, the V gene TRBV29-1; D perhaps matches TRBD1 (6 bases). Trimming took off 6 bases at V and 7 bases at J, with 19 bases between the two ends. There are 13 residues in the CDR3. In germline, CDR1 is SQVTM, CDR2 ANQGSEA. The CDR3 region has the DNA TGCAGCGTGGGCGAAATAACAGGACAGGAGCAGTACTTC. Translation gives CSVGEITGQEQYF.

V is TRBV11-2 and J is TRBJ2-7, with 9 positions matching TRBD2. This CDR3 has 15 amino acids. V was pared by 5 bases and J by 0 bases, with 5 bases of the junction left unmatched. Germline CDR1 and CDR2: SGHAT and FQNNGV. The CDR3 region is CASSALSGSSYEQYF. The CDR3 nucleotides read TGTGCCAGCAGCGCACTTAGCGGGAGCTCCTACGAGCAGTACTTC.